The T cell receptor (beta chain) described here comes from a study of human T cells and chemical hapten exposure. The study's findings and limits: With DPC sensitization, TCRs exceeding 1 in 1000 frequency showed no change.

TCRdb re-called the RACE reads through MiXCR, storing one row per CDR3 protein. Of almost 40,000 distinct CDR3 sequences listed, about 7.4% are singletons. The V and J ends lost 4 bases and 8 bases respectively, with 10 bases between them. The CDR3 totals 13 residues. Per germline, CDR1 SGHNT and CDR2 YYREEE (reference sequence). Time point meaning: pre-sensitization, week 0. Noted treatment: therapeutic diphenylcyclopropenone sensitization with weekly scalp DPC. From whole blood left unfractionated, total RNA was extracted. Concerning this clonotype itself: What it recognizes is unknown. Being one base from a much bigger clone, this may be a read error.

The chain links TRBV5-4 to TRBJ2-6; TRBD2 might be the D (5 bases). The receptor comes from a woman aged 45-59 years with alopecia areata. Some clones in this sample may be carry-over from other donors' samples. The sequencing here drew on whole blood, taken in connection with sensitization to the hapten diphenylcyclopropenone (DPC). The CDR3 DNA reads TGTGCCAGCAGCCGCTTCGGGACCAACGTCCTGACTTTC. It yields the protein CASSRFGTNVLTF.